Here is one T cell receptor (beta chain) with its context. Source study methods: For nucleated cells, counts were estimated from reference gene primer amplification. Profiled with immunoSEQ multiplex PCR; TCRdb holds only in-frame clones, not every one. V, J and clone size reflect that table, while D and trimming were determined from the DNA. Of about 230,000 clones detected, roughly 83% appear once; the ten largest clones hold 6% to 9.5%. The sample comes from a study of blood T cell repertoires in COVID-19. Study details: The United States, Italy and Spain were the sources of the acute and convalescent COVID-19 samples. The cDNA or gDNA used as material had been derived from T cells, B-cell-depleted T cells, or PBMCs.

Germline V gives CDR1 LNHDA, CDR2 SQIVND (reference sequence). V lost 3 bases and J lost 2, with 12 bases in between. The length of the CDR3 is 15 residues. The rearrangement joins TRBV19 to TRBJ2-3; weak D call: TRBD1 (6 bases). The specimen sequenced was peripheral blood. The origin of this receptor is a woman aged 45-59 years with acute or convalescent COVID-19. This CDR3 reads CASSMTGAFTDTQYF. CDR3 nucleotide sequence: TGTGCCAGTAGTATGACAGGAGCCTTCACAGATACGCAGTATTTT.